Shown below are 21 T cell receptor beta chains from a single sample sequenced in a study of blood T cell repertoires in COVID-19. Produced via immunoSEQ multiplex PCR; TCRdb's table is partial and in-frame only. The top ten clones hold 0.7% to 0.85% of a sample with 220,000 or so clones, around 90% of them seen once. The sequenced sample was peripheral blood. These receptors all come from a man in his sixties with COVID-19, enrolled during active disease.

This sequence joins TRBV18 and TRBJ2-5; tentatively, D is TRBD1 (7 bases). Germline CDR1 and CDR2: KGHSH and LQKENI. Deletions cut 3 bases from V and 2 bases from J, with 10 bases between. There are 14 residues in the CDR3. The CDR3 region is CASSPAGQQETQYF. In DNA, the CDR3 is TGTGCCAGCTCACCGGCGGGACAGCAAGAGACCCAGTACTTC.

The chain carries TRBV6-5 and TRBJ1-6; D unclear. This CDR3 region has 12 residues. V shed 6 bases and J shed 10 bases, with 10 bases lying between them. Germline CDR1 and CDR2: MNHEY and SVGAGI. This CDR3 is CASRSGGSPLHF. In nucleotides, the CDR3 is TGTGCCAGCAGATCGGGAGGCTCACCCCTCCACTTT.

The CDR3 DNA sequence: TGCGCCAGCAGCCCGATTCAGGCCAGCCTTTCCTACAATGAGCAGTTCTTC. It yields the protein CASSPIQASLSYNEQFF. The chain carries TRBV4-1 and TRBJ2-1; D is undetermined. Germline loops: CDR1 MGHRA, CDR2 YSYEKL. Trimming took off 4 bases at V and 1 base at J, with 17 bases between the two ends. The CDR3 is 17 amino acids.

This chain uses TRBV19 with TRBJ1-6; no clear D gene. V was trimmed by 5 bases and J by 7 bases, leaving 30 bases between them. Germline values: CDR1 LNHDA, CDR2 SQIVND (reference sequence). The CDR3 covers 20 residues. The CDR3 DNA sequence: TGTGCCAGTAGTCCCTGGGCAGATTTCGAACTTGAGTCCAAGAATTCACCCCTCCACTTT. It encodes CASSPWADFELESKNSPLHF.

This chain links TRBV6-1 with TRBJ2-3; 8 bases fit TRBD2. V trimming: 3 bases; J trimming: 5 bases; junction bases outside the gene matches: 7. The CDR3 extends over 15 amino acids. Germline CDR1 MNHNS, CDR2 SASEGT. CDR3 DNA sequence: TGTGCCAGCAGTGATCAGCGGGGGCGGGGAGATACGCAGTATTTT. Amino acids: CASSDQRGRGDTQYF.

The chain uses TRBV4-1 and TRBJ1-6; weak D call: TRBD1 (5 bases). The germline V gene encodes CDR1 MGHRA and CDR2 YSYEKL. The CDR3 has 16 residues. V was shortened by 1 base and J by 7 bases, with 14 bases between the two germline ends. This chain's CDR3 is CASSQGHTGGNSPLHF. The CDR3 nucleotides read TGCGCCAGCAGCCAAGGACACACAGGAGGGAATTCACCCCTCCACTTT.

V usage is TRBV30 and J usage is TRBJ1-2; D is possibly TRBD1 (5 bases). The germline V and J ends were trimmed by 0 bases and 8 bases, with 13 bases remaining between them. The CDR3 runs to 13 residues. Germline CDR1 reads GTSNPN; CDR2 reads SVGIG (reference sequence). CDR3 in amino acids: CAWSVSQGGGYTF. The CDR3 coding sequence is TGTGCCTGGAGTGTATCGCAGGGCGGCGGCTACACCTTC.

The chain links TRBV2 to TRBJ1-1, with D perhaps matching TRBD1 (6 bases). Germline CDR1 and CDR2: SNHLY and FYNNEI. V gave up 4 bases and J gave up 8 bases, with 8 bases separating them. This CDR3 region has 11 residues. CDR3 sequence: CASSVGTEAFF. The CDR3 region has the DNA TGTGCCAGCAGTGTAGGGACAGAAGCTTTCTTT. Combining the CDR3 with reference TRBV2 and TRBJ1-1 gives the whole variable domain EPEVTQTPSHQVTQMGQEVILRCVPISNHLYFYWYRQILGQKVEFLVSFYNNEISEKSEIFDDQFSVERPDGSNFTLKIRSTKLEDSAMYFCASSVGTEAFFGQGTRLTVV.

This CDR3 reads CATSDSIMADYTGELFF. The CDR3 DNA reads as TGTGCCACCAGTGATTCAATAATGGCGGACTACACCGGGGAGCTGTTTTTT. The chain has TRBV24-1 and TRBJ2-2; maybe TRBD2 (5 bases). This CDR3 region has 17 residues. From germline, CDR1 is KGHDR and CDR2 SFDVKD. Trimming pared 2 bases from V and 3 bases from J, leaving 15 bases between.

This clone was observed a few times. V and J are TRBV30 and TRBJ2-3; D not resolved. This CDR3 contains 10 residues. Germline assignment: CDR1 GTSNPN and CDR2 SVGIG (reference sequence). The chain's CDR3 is CVCAKDTQYF. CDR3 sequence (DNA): TGTGTTTGCGCGAAAGATACGCAGTATTTT.

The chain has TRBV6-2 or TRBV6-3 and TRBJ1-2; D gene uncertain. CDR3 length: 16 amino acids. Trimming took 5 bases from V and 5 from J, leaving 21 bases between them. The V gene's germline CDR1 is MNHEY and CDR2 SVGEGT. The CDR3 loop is CASSTTQPPDKYGYTF. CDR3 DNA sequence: TGTGCCAGCAGTACCACTCAACCACCCGATAAATATGGCTACACCTTC.

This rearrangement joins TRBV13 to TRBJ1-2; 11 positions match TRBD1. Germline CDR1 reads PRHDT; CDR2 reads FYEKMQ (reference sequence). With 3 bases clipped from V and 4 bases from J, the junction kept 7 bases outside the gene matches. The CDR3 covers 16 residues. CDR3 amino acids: CASSLGDRGTSYGYTF. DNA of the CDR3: TGTGCCAGCAGCTTGGGGGACAGGGGGACTTCCTATGGCTACACCTTC.

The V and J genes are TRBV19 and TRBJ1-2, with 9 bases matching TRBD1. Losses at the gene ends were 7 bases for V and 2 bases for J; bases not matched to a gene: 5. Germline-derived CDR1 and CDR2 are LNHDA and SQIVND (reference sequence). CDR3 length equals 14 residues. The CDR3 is CASTVGTGNYGYTF. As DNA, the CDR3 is TGTGCCAGTACCGTCGGGACAGGGAACTATGGCTACACCTTC.

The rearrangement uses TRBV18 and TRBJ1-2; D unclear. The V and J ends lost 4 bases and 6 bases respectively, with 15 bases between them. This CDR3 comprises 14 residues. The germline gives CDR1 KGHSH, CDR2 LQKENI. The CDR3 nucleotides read TGTGCCAGCTCACTAATCTCCGGGAAAGATGGCTACACCTTC. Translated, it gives CASSLISGKDGYTF.

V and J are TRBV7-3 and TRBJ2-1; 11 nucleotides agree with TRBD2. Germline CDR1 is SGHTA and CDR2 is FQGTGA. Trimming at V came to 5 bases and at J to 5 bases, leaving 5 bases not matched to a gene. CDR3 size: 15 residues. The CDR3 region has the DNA TGTGCCAGCAGCCTCATAGCGGGGGGGCACAATGAGCAGTTCTTC. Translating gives CASSLIAGGHNEQFF.

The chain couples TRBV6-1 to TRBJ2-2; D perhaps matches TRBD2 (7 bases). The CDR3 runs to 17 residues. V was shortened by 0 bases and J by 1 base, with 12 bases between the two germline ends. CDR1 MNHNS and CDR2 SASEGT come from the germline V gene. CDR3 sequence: CASSEAGRGLNTGELFF. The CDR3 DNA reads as TGTGCCAGCAGTGAAGCGGGGCGGGGGCTGAACACCGGGGAGCTGTTTTTT.

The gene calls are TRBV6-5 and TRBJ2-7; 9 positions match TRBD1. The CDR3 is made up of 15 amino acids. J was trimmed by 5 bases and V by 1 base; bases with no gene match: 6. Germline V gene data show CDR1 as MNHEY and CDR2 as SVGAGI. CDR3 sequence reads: CASSYYPGTGNEQYF. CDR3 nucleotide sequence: TGTGCCAGCAGTTACTATCCCGGGACAGGGAACGAGCAGTACTTC.

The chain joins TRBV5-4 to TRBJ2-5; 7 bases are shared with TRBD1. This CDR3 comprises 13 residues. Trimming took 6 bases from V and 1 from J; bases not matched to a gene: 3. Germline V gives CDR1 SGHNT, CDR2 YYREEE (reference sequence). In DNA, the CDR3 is TGTGCCAGCAAGGGACAGATCCAAGAGACCCAGTACTTC. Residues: CASKGQIQETQYF.

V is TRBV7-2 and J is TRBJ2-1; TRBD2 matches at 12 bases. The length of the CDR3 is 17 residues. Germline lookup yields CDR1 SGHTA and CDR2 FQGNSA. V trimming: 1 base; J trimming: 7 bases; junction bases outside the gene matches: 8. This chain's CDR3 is CASSLVLAGGVGNEQFF. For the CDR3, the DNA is TGTGCCAGCAGCTTAGTGCTAGCGGGAGGGGTGGGGAATGAGCAGTTCTTC.

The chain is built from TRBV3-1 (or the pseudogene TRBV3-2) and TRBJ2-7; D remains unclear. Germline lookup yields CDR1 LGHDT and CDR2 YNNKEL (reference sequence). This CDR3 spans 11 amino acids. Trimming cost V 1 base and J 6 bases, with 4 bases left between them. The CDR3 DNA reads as TGTGCCAGCAGCCAAGCTCTCGAGCAGTACTTC. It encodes CASSQALEQYF.

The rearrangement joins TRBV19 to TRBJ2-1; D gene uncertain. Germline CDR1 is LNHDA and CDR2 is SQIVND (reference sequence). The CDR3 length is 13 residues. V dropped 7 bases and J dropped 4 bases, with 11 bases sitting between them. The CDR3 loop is CASTAAQYNEQFF. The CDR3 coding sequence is TGTGCCAGTACCGCGGCGCAGTACAATGAGCAGTTCTTC.